This T cell receptor (beta chain) was captured by sequencing in a study of technical replicates of blood from four donors. This clone was recorded once. The trim removed 1 base at V and 6 bases at J, leaving 7 bases unmatched. The germline V gene has CDR1 MNHNY and CDR2 SVGAGI (reference sequence). This CDR3 is built from 16 residues. The assay was immunoSEQ multiplex PCR, and TCRdb's table has in-frame clones only and misses some. Of about 54,000 clones in the sample, roughly 94% are singletons; the top ten hold approximately 0.22%. Sequenced material: T cells isolated from PBMCs. The source of this sequence is a human donor in good health. The chain employs TRBV6-6 and TRBJ1-4; TRBD1 aligns across 8 bases. The CDR3 loop reads CASSYYTGGVDEKLFF. The CDR3, as DNA: TGTGCCAGCAGTTACTACACAGGGGGAGTGGATGAAAAACTGTTTTTT.